The 20 T cell receptor beta chains in this list originate from one sample, sequenced in a study of tumor and adjacent non-tumor tissue in lung cancer. A modified ARM-PCR protocol with three rounds of nested PCR amplified TCRbeta. TCRdb re-called the multiplex PCR reads through MiXCR, storing one row per CDR3 protein. The sample records some 120,000 distinct CDR3 sequences, about 66% being singletons. RNA was extracted from bulk tissue without any cell sorting. The sequenced sample consisted of lung tumor tissue. Receptor source: a man aged 25 to 40 with non-small cell lung cancer.

Details on this clonotype: A much bigger clone sits one base away, suggesting this may be a read error. V and J are TRBV20-1 and TRBJ1-1, with D possibly TRBD1 on 5 matching bases. The CDR3 spans 12 residues. CDR1 is DFQATT and CDR2 is SNEGSKA in the germline V gene (reference sequence). V was clipped by 3 bases and J by 4 bases, with 9 bases between them. The CDR3 spells CSASSGSTEAFF. In nucleotides, the CDR3 is TGCAGTGCTAGCTCAGGGAGCACTGAAGCTTTCTTT.

This clonotype was recorded many times. V gene TRBV20-1 combines with J gene TRBJ1-2; TRBD1 might be the D (5 bases). The germline V and J ends were trimmed by 5 bases and 1 base, with 14 bases remaining between them. The CDR3 spans 14 residues. CDR1 and CDR2 from the germline V gene are DFQATT and SNEGSKA (reference sequence). The CDR3: CSAFQGRDNYGYTF. CDR3 DNA: TGCAGTGCTTTCCAGGGAAGGGATAACTATGGCTACACCTTC.

The chain combines TRBV20-1 with TRBJ2-1; weak D call: TRBD2 (6 bases). Per the germline V gene, CDR1 is DFQATT and CDR2 is SNEGSKA (reference sequence). CDR3 size: 14 residues. The CDR3 protein is CIARQPGDYNEQFF. In DNA, the CDR3 is TGCATAGCTAGACAACCGGGGGACTACAATGAGCAGTTCTTC.

On this clonotype: This may be a read error, as it is one base from a much larger clone. V gene TRBV6-2 or TRBV6-3 combines with J gene TRBJ1-2; the D is unclear. Deletions cut 7 bases from V and 7 bases from J, with 16 bases between. The CDR3 length is 13 residues. Germline values: CDR1 MNHEY, CDR2 SVGEGT. The CDR3 coding sequence is TGTGCCAGCAACGATGGACCCCGTCTTGGCTACACCTTC. Its protein product is CASNDGPRLGYTF.

On this clonotype: One end of the junction is discordant with germline, which a read error may explain. The chain has TRBV12-3 or TRBV12-4 and TRBJ2-5, with TRBD2 matching over 9 bases. CDR3 length equals 16 residues. The CDR3 loop reads CASSEPWTSDHETQYF. CDR3 sequence (DNA): TGCGCCAGTAGCGAACCCTGGACTAGCGACCATGAGACTCAGTACTTC.

This chain links TRBV11-2 with TRBJ2-7, with D perhaps matching TRBD1 (5 bases). CDR3 length equals 12 residues. Trimming cost V 7 bases and J 3 bases, with 10 bases left between them. CDR1 is SGHAT, CDR2 FQNNGV, per germline. The DNA for the CDR3 is TGTGCCAGCAACTTGACAGTCTACGAGCAGTACTTC. This gives the protein CASNLTVYEQYF.

As regards this clonotype: This may arise from a read error, as a much more abundant clone is one base away. The rearrangement links TRBV12-3 or TRBV12-4 to TRBJ2-3; tentatively, D is TRBD2 (6 bases). This CDR3 region has 16 residues. Trimming pared 6 bases from V and 3 bases from J, leaving 19 bases between. The CDR3 sequence: CASSPGRVAGTDTQYF. The CDR3 DNA reads as TGTGCCAGCAGCCCCGGACGGGTGGCGGGAACAGATACGCAGTATTTT.

V is TRBV20-1 and J is TRBJ2-1, with TRBD2 matching 7 bases. Germline lookup yields CDR1 DFQATT and CDR2 SNEGSKA (reference sequence). The CDR3 sequence is 14 residues long. V shed 5 bases and J 5 bases; nucleotides not matched to a gene: 9. CDR3 sequence: CSAGGQRDDNEQFF. CDR3 coding DNA: TGCAGTGCTGGAGGGCAGCGGGACGACAATGAGCAGTTCTTC.

J is TRBJ1-2 and V is TRBV20-1; the D gene is possibly TRBD1 (5 bases). The germline V gene has CDR1 DFQATT and CDR2 SNEGSKA (reference sequence). Trimming took 1 base from V and 10 from J, leaving 19 bases between them. There are 14 residues in the CDR3. The CDR3 is CSARAAGWGGVYTF. CDR3 in DNA: TGCAGTGCTAGAGCTGCAGGATGGGGGGGTGTCTACACCTTC.

This clonotype was observed many times. The chain links TRBV6-1 to TRBJ2-4; no clear D. V was shortened by 6 bases and J by 0 bases, with 6 bases between the two germline ends. The germline V gene has CDR1 MNHNS and CDR2 SASEGT. The CDR3 loop spans 13 amino acids. CDR3 DNA sequence: TGTGCCAGCAGGGGCGTAGCCAAAAACATTCAGTACTTC. Encoded protein: CASRGVAKNIQYF.

This clonotype came up a few times. With a much larger clone just one base away, this may be a read error. The chain has TRBV11-2 and TRBJ2-1; unclear D gene. The CDR3 runs 13 residues. Germline V gives CDR1 SGHAT, CDR2 FQNNGV. CDR3: CASSFSPTGEQSF. CDR3 DNA sequence: TGTGCCAGCAGTTTTAGCCCGACGGGTGAGCAGTCCTTC.

In regard to this clonotype: Sequence at one end of the junction differs from germline and may be a read error. The rearrangement uses TRBV6-2 or TRBV6-3 and TRBJ2-2, with D maybe TRBD1 (5 bases). The CDR3 has 17 residues. Germline CDR1 MNHEY, CDR2 SVGEGT. The CDR3 here is CASSKSQVGIYTGELFF. CDR3 DNA: TGTGCCAGCAGTAAATCACAGGTTGGGATCTACACTGGGGAGCTGTTTTTT.

A word on this clonotype: A much bigger clone sits one base away, suggesting this may be a read error. The chain has TRBV4-2 and TRBJ1-5, with D unclear. The CDR3 is 13 residues long. From germline, CDR1 is LGHNA and CDR2 YNFKEQ. Trimming pared 1 base from V and 11 bases from J, leaving 12 bases between. The CDR3 loop is CASSQVGPSTQHF. CDR3 sequence (DNA): TGTGCCAGCAGCCAAGTTGGGCCATCGACCCAGCATTTT.

The rearrangement links TRBV6-5 to TRBJ2-1, with D possibly TRBD2 on 6 matching bases. V was pared by 9 bases and J by 6 bases, with 15 bases between. Germline CDR1 is MNHEY and CDR2 is SVGAGI. This CDR3 comprises 13 residues. CDR3 sequence: CARSLSGPNEQFF. The CDR3 nucleotides read TGTGCCAGAAGTCTAAGCGGGCCCAATGAGCAGTTCTTC.

As regards this clonotype: This may come from a read error, since a much larger clone is one base off. The rearrangement joins TRBV6-6 to TRBJ1-6; D uncertain. Looked up from germline, CDR1 is MNHNY and CDR2 is SVGAGI (reference sequence). This CDR3 region has 16 residues. With 4 bases removed from V and 4 bases from J, the gap between germline ends came to 14 bases. This chain's CDR3 is CASSLATSLYNSPLHF. The CDR3 bases are TGTGCCAGCAGTTTAGCCACTTCCCTATATAATTCACCCCTCCACTTT.

This sequence joins TRBV4-3 and TRBJ1-5, with D perhaps matching TRBD1 (5 bases). This CDR3 spans 16 amino acids. Germline loops: CDR1 LGHNA, CDR2 YSLEER. Trimming took 0 bases from V and 16 from J, leaving 25 bases between them. CDR3 amino acids: CASSQDWRTPNQPKHF. The DNA for the CDR3 is TGCGCCAGCAGCCAAGATTGGAGGACACCCAATCAGCCCAAACATTTT.

A remark on this clonotype: This CDR3 is missing its conserved last phenylalanine or tryptophan, likely due to a read error. The DNA is omitted, as the CDR3 cannot be located on it reliably, and the CDR3 follows TCRdb's listing. The rearrangement joins TRBV6-1 to TRBJ2-1; the table assigns TRBD1, which was not confirmed against the DNA. The germline V gene encodes CDR1 MNHNS and CDR2 SASEGT. The CDR3 region is 15 residues in length, termini included. This chain's CDR3 is CASISGTGARNELFI.

On this clonotype: At one of its ends the junction is not consistent with the germline gene, which may arise from a read error. V usage is TRBV20-1 and J usage is TRBJ1-5, with D unclear. This CDR3 is 16 amino acids long. Germline V gives CDR1 DFQATT, CDR2 SNEGSKA (reference sequence). CDR3 loop: CSARDVYGYSYQPQHF. CDR3 DNA: TGCAGTGCTAGAGATGTGTACGGATATAGCTATCAGCCCCAACATTTT.

The chain carries TRBV12-3 or TRBV12-4 and TRBJ2-3; D ambiguous. V gave up 3 bases and J gave up 3 bases, with 13 bases separating them. The length of the CDR3 is 15 residues. DNA for the CDR3: TGTGCCAGCAGTTTCCACACGTCTAGAACAGATACGCAGTATTTT. Its protein product is CASSFHTSRTDTQYF.

With respect to this clonotype: A much larger clone is a single base away; this may be a read error. The chain combines TRBV6-5 with TRBJ2-3, with D possibly being TRBD1 or TRBD2 (5 bases each). The CDR3 runs 20 residues. Germline CDR1 reads MNHEY; CDR2 reads SVGAGI. V lost 0 bases and J lost 1, with 23 bases in between. CDR3 sequence reads: CASSYSGLFSGTPGTDTQYF. The CDR3 nucleotides are TGTGCCAGCAGTTACTCAGGATTATTCTCAGGGACGCCGGGCACAGATACGCAGTATTTT.